This T cell receptor beta chain was captured in a study of shared clonotypes between healthy human individuals. The study, taken as a whole, reports: Sharing across four donors was seen in about 5% of naive CD4 clonotypes.

V gave up 3 bases and J gave up 4 bases, with 10 bases separating them. The germline V gene encodes CDR1 KGHSH and CDR2 LQKENI. The CDR3 spans 13 residues. Worth noting for this clone: Its target is not known.

Data came from immunoSEQ multiplex PCR; TCRdb stores just in-frame clones and leaves some out. Of about 600,000 clones in the sample, about 97% are singletons; the top ten hold roughly 0.05%. The gene calls are TRBV18 and TRBJ2-7, with D perhaps TRBD1 (6 bases). This receptor was taken from a woman aged 25 to 39 in good health. Sequences were obtained from naive CD4+ T cells sorted from blood. Subset reported: CD45RA+ positively selected. CDR3 residues: CASSPGRGYEQYF. CDR3 nucleotide sequence: TGTGCCAGCTCACCCGGCAGGGGTTACGAGCAGTACTTC.